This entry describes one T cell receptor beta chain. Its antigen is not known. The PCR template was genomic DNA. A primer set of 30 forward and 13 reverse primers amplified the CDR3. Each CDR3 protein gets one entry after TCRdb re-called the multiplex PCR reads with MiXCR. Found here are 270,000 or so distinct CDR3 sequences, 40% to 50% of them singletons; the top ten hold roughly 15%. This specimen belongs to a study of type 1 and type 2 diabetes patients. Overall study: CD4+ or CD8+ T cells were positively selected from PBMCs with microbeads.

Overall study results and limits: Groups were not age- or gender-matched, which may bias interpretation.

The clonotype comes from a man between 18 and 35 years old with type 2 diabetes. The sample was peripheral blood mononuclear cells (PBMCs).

The CDR3 nucleotides are TGCAGTGCTAGAGTTGCGGGGGTCCAAGAGACCCAGTACTTC. Protein product: CSARVAGVQETQYF. The chain is built from TRBV20-1 and TRBJ2-5, with 7 bases aligning to TRBD2. Trimming at V came to 1 base and at J to 1 base, leaving 3 bases not matched to a gene. This CDR3 is 14 amino acids long. Germline loops: CDR1 DFQATT, CDR2 SNEGSKA (reference sequence).